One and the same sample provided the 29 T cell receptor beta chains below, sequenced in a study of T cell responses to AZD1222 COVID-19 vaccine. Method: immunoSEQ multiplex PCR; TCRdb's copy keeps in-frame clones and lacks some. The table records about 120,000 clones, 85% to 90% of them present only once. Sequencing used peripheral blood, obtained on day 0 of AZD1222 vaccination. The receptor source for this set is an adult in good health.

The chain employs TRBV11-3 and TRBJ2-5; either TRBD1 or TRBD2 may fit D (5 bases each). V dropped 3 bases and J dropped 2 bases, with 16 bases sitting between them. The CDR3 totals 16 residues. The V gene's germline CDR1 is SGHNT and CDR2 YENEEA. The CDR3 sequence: CASSLYRGRGQETQYF. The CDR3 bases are TGTGCCAGCAGCTTGTATCGGGGAAGGGGACAAGAGACCCAGTACTTC. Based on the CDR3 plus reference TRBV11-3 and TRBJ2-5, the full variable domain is EAGVVQSPRYKIIEKKQPVAFWCNPISGHNTLYWYLQNLGQGPELLIRYENEEAVDDSQLPKDRFSAERLKGVDSTLKIQPAELGDSAVYLCASSLYRGRGQETQYFGPGTRLLVL.

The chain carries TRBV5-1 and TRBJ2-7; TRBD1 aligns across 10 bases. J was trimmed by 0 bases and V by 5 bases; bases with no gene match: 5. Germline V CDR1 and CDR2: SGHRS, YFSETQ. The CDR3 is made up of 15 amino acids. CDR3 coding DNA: TGCGCCAGCAGGGGACAGGGGCCCCTCTCCTACGAGCAGTACTTC. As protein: CASRGQGPLSYEQYF.

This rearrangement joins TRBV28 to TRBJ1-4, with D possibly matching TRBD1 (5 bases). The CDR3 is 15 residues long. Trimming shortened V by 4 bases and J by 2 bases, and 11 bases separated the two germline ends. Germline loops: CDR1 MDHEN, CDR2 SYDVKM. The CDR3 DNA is TGTGCCAGCAGTTCCCCGACAGCTACTAATGAAAAACTGTTTTTT. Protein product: CASSSPTATNEKLFF.

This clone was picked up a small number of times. The CDR3 DNA sequence: TGTGCCAGTAGTATAGATAGGTGGGGGGAGAACTTTCGGGCCAACGTCCTGACTTTC. It specifies CASSIDRWGENFRANVLTF. The genes are TRBV19 and TRBJ2-6, with TRBD2 as a possible D gene (6 bases). CDR3 size: 19 residues. CDR1 LNHDA and CDR2 SQIVND come from the germline V gene (reference sequence). Trimming removed 0 bases at V and 5 bases at J, with 20 bases between.

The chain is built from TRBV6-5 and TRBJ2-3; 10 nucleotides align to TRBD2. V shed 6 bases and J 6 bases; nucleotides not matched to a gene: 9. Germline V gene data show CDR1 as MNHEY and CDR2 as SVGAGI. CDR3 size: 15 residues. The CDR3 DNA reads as TGTGCCAGCAGATCTCAGCGGGGGGGGTCCGATACGCAGTATTTT. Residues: CASRSQRGGSDTQYF.

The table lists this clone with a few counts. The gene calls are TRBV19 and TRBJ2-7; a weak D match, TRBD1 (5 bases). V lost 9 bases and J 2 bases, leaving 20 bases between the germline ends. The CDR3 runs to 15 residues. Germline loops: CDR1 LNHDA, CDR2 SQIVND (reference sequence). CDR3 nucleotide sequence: TGTGCCAGCCAGTATACGGCTAAGGGGACCTACGAGCAGTACTTC. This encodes CASQYTAKGTYEQYF.

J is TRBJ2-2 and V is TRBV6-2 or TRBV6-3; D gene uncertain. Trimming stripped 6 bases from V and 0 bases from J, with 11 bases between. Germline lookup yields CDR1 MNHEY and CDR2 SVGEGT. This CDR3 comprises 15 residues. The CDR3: CASSPRVPNTGELFF. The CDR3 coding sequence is TGTGCCAGCAGCCCCCGGGTGCCGAACACCGGGGAGCTGTTTTTT.

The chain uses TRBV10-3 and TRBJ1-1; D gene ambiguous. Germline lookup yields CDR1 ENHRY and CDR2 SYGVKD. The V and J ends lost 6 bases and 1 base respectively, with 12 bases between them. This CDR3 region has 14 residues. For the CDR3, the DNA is TGTGCCATCAGATTGGGTGGCTCGAACACTGAAGCTTTCTTT. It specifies CAIRLGGSNTEAFF.

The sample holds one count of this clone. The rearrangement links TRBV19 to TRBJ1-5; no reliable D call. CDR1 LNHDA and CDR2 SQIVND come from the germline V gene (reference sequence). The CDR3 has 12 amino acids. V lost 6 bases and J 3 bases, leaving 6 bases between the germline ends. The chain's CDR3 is CASRPDNQPQHF. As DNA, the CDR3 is TGTGCCAGTAGACCGGACAATCAGCCCCAGCATTTT.

The CDR3, as DNA: TGTGCCAGTAGTATTCGTCAGGGGTACCAAGAGACCCAGTACTTC. As protein: CASSIRQGYQETQYF. The chain combines TRBV19 with TRBJ2-5; possibly TRBD1 for D (6 bases). The CDR3 extends over 15 amino acids. Germline V CDR1 and CDR2: LNHDA, SQIVND (reference sequence). The V and J ends lost 3 bases and 0 bases respectively, with 11 bases between them.

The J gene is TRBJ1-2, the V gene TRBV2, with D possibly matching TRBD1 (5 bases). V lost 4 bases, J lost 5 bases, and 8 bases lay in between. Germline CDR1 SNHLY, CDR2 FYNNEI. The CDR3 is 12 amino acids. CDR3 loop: CASSGQKYGYTF. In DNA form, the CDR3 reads TGTGCCAGCAGTGGACAGAAGTATGGCTACACCTTC.

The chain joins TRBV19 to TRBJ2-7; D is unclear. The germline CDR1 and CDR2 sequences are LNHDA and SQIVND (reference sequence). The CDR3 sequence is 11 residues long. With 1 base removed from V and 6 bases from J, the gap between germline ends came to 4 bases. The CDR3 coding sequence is TGTGCCAGTAGTATAGCATCCGAGCAGTACTTC. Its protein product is CASSIASEQYF.

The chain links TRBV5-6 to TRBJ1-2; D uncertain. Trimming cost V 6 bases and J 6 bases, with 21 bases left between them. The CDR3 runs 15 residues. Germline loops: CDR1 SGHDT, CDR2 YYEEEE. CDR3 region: CASTPTYLAWDGYTF. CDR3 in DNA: TGTGCCAGCACTCCAACATACCTTGCCTGGGATGGCTACACCTTC.

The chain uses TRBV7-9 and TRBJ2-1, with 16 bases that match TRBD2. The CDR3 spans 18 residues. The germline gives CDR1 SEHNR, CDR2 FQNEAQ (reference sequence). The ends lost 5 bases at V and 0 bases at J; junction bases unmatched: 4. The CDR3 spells CASSLGLAGGNSYNEQFF. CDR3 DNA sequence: TGTGCCAGCAGCCTGGGACTAGCGGGGGGGAACTCCTACAATGAGCAGTTCTTC.

The CDR3 region is CASSLLGLSYEQYF. CDR3 nucleotide sequence: TGTGCCAGCAGCTTACTTGGCCTCTCCTACGAGCAGTACTTC. The chain carries TRBV7-2 and TRBJ2-7; D remains unclear. There are 14 residues in the CDR3. Germline V gives CDR1 SGHTA, CDR2 FQGNSA. Trimming cost V 2 bases and J 0 bases, with 8 bases left between them.

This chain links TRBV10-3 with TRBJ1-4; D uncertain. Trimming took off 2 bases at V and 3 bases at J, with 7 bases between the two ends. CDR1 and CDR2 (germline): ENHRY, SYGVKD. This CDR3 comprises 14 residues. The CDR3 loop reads CAISEGMANEKLFF. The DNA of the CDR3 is TGTGCCATCAGTGAGGGGATGGCTAATGAAAAACTGTTTTTT.

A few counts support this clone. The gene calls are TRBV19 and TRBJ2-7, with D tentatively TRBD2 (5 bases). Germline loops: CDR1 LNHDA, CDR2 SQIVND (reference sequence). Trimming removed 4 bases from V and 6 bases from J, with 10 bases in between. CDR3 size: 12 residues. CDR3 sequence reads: CASSTGLGEQYF. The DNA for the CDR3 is TGTGCCAGTAGTACCGGACTGGGCGAGCAGTACTTC.

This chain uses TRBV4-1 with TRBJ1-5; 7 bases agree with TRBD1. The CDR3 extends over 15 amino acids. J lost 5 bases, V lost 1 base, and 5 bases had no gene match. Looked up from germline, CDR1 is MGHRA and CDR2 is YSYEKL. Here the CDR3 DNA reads TGCGCCAGCAGCCAAGTCCGGGACAGTTATCAGCCCCAGCATTTT. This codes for CASSQVRDSYQPQHF.

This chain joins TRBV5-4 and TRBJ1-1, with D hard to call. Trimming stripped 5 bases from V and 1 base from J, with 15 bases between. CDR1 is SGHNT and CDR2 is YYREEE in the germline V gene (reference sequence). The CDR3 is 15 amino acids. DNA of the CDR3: TGTGCCAGCAGTTCAACAGTGGAGGGGAACACTGAAGCTTTCTTT. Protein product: CASSSTVEGNTEAFF.

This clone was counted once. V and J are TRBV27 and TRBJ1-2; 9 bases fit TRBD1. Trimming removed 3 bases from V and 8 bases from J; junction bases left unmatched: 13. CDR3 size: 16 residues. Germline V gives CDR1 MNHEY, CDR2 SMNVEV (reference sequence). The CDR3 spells CASSFRQMTGGGGYTF. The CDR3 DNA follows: TGTGCCAGCAGTTTCCGTCAGATGACAGGGGGTGGGGGCTACACCTTC.

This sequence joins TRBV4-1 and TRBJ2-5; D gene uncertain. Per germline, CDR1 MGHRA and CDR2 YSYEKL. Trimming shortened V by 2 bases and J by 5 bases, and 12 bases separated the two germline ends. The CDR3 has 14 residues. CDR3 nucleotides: TGCGCCAGCAGCCAACCCTTTCCACGGGAGACCCAGTACTTC. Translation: CASSQPFPRETQYF.

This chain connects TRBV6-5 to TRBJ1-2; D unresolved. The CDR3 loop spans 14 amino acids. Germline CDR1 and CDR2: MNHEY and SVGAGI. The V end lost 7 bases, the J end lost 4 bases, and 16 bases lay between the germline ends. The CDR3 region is CASILANGFYGYTF. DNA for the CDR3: TGTGCCAGCATCCTAGCGAATGGCTTCTATGGCTACACCTTC.

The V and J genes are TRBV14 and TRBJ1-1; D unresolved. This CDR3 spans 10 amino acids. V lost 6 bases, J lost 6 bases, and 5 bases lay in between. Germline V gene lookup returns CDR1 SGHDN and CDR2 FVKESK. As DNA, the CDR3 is TGTGCCAGCAGTCAGGCTGAAGCTTTCTTT. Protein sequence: CASSQAEAFF.

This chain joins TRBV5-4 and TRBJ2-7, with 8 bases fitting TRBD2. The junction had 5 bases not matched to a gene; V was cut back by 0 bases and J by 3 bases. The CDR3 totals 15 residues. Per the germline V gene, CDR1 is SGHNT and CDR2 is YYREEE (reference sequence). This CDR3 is CASSLGGTRYYEQYF. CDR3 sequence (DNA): TGTGCCAGCAGCTTGGGGGGGACTAGGTACTACGAGCAGTACTTC.

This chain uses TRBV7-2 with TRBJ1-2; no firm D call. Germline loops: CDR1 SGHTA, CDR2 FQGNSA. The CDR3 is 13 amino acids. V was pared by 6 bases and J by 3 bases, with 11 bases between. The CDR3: CASSPDGDYGYTF. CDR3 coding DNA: TGTGCCAGCAGTCCGGACGGAGACTATGGCTACACCTTC.

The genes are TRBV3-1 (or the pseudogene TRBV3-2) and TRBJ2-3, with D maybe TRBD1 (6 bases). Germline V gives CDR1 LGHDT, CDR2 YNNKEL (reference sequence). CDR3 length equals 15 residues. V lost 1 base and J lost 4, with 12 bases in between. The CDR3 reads CASSQVGADSDTQYF. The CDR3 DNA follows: TGTGCCAGCAGCCAAGTGGGGGCTGACTCAGATACGCAGTATTTT.

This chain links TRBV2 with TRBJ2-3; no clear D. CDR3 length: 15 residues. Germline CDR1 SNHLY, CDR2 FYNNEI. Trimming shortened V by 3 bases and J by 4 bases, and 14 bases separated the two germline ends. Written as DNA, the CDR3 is TGTGCCAGCAGTGACGACACCACCTCGGCAGATACGCAGTATTTT. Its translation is CASSDDTTSADTQYF.

CDR3 sequence reads: CASSVAGPDTQYF. The CDR3 DNA reads as TGTGCCAGCAGCGTAGCCGGGCCAGATACGCAGTATTTT. The chain recombines TRBV9 with TRBJ2-3; D not certain. Trimming took 0 bases from V and 4 from J, leaving 6 bases between them. Germline CDR1 is SGDLS and CDR2 is YYNGEE. This CDR3 is 13 amino acids long.

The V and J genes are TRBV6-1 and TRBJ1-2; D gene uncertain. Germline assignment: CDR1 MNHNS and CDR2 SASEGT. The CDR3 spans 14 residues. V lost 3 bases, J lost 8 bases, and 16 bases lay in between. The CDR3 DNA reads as TGTGCCAGCAGTGAGGATGTGCGTGCCCGCGGCTACACCTTC. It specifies CASSEDVRARGYTF.